One and the same sample provided the 27 T cell receptor beta chains below, sequenced in a study of shared clonotypes between healthy human individuals. Method: immunoSEQ multiplex PCR; TCRdb's copy keeps in-frame clones and lacks some. Here the sample spans about half a million clones, over 70% being singletons. Sequencing used PBMCs. These receptors all come from a woman aged 40 to 50 in good health. Some clones in this sample may be carry-over from other donors' samples.

Note on this clone: This is likely an artifact of a read error, given a far larger clone one base away. The rearrangement links TRBV7-2 to TRBJ1-2; 7 bases are shared with TRBD1. The ends lost 5 bases at V and 7 bases at J; junction bases unmatched: 7. The germline V gene has CDR1 SGHTA and CDR2 FQGNSA. This CDR3 region has 13 residues. As DNA, the CDR3 is TGTGCCAGCAGCACCGAGACAGGGCTTGGCTACACCTTC. This gives the protein CASSTETGLGYTF. The full variable domain, its missing parts supplied by reference TRBV7-2 and TRBJ1-2, is GAGVSQSPSNKVTEKGKDVELRCDPISGHTALYWYRQSLGQGLEFLIYFQGNSAPDKSGLPSDRFSAERTGGSVSTLTIQRTQQEDSAVYLCASSTETGLGYTFGSGTRLTVV.

J is TRBJ2-5 and V is TRBV9, with 13 bases fitting TRBD2. There are 16 residues in the CDR3. CDR1 and CDR2 from the germline V gene are SGDLS and YYNGEE. V was clipped by 3 bases and J by 2 bases; unmatched bases: 4. The CDR3 DNA reads as TGTGCCAGCAGCGGAACGGGACTAGCGGGACAAGAGACCCAGTACTTC. Translation gives CASSGTGLAGQETQYF.

As regards this clone: With a far larger clone one base away, a read error is the likely cause. This specimen includes other DNA sequences encoding the same CDR3. The CDR3 DNA is TGTGCCAGCAGTGTTGGTATGACAGGTTCGACTGAAGCTTTCTTT. Translated: CASSVGMTGSTEAFF. The chain links TRBV6-1 to TRBJ1-1, with a weak D call TRBD1 (6 bases). The CDR3 has 15 residues. Germline loops: CDR1 MNHNS, CDR2 SASEGT. Trimming shortened V by 4 bases and J by 5 bases, and 17 bases separated the two germline ends.

This clone has a handful of counts. This chain joins TRBV6-6 and TRBJ2-3; maybe TRBD1 (6 bases). V was cut by 5 bases and J by 10 bases, with 22 bases left in between. There are 15 residues in the CDR3. CDR1 MNHNY and CDR2 SVGAGI come from the germline V gene (reference sequence). This CDR3 reads CASSTGTRVKPPQYF. The CDR3 nucleotides read TGTGCCAGCAGTACCGGGACAAGAGTCAAACCTCCGCAGTATTTT.

About this clone: The sample has other DNA sequences that encode this CDR3 too. The V and J genes are TRBV5-1 and TRBJ2-3; D not resolved. The germline gives CDR1 SGHRS, CDR2 YFSETQ. This CDR3 has 13 amino acids. The V end lost 0 bases, the J end lost 0 bases, and 2 bases lay between the germline ends. The CDR3 DNA follows: TGCGCCAGCAGCTTGGGTAGCACAGATACGCAGTATTTT. This sequence encodes CASSLGSTDTQYF.

The chain employs TRBV19 and TRBJ2-2; D call uncertain. The CDR3 totals 12 residues. V was pared by 5 bases and J by 3 bases, with 4 bases between. Germline CDR1 is LNHDA and CDR2 is SQIVND (reference sequence). The CDR3 here is CASSGDTGELFF. The CDR3 nucleotides are TGTGCCAGTAGTGGTGACACCGGGGAGCTGTTTTTT.

To note about this clone: This likely came from a read error, as a far larger clone is one base away. V and J are TRBV2 and TRBJ2-7; TRBD2 agrees at 11 bases. The V gene's germline CDR1 is SNHLY and CDR2 FYNNEI. CDR3 size: 15 residues. V dropped 11 bases and J dropped 1; count of bases not matched to a gene: 10. The CDR3 coding sequence is TGTGCCTCACCCGGGGCTAGCGGGAGGTCCTACGAGCAGTACTTC. Translating gives CASPGASGRSYEQYF.

This clone showed up just a few times. The V and J genes are TRBV7-3 and TRBJ1-1; D ambiguous. V was pared by 5 bases and J by 1 base, with 14 bases between. This CDR3 spans 15 amino acids. Germline V gene data show CDR1 as SGHTA and CDR2 as FQGTGA. Written as DNA, the CDR3 is TGTGCCAGCAGCGCCCGGGGAGGCGGGAACACTGAAGCTTTCTTT. Its protein is CASSARGGGNTEAFF. The full variable domain, its missing parts supplied by reference TRBV7-3 and TRBJ1-1, is GAGVSQTPSNKVTEKGKYVELRCDPISGHTALYWYRQSLGQGPEFLIYFQGTGAADDSGLPNDRFFAVRPEGSVSTLKIQRTERGDSAVYLCASSARGGGNTEAFFGQGTRLTVV.

The gene calls are TRBV6-5 and TRBJ1-3; D uncertain. Germline assignment: CDR1 MNHEY and CDR2 SVGAGI. The germline V and J ends were trimmed by 1 base and 7 bases, with 14 bases remaining between them. There are 15 residues in the CDR3. The CDR3 is CASSYFAGMGNTIYF. The CDR3 DNA reads as TGTGCCAGCAGTTACTTTGCGGGTATGGGGAACACCATATATTTT.

The rearrangement links TRBV20-1 to TRBJ1-1; 8 bases are shared with TRBD1. The J segment lost 7 bases and the V segment lost 6 bases, leaving 4 bases of the junction unmatched. The CDR3 runs to 11 residues. Germline CDR1 and CDR2: DFQATT and SNEGSKA (reference sequence). As DNA, the CDR3 is TGCAGTGCACGGGACAGGATTGAAGCTTTCTTT. It translates to CSARDRIEAFF.

The CDR3 region has the DNA TGTGCCAGCAGTCCCCCCGTGGGCAGTTCCTACGAGCAGTACTTC. It encodes CASSPPVGSSYEQYF. The chain links TRBV6-5 to TRBJ2-7; D not certain. CDR3 length: 15 residues. The V end was cut by 5 bases, the J end by 1 base, with 15 bases between. Germline CDR1 MNHEY, CDR2 SVGAGI.

This rearrangement joins TRBV9 to TRBJ2-1; D is unclear. V dropped 0 bases and J dropped 2 bases, with 9 bases sitting between them. Germline V gene sequence: CDR1 SGDLS, CDR2 YYNGEE. This CDR3 is 15 amino acids long. This CDR3 is CASSVASPTYNEQFF. CDR3 nucleotides: TGTGCCAGCAGCGTAGCTTCCCCGACCTACAATGAGCAGTTCTTC.

The rearrangement uses TRBV5-6 and TRBJ2-5, with TRBD2 matching 7 bases. Losses at the gene ends were 1 base for V and 4 bases for J; bases not matched to a gene: 10. Looked up from germline, CDR1 is SGHDT and CDR2 is YYEEEE. The CDR3 is 16 amino acids. The CDR3 sequence is CASSLFSSGGGETQYF. CDR3 in DNA: TGTGCCAGCAGCTTGTTTTCTTCGGGGGGTGGAGAGACCCAGTACTTC.

V usage is TRBV4-3 and J usage is TRBJ2-2, with 10 bases that match TRBD1. V was pared by 3 bases and J by 7 bases, with 11 bases of the junction left unmatched. CDR1 and CDR2 (germline): LGHNA, YSLEER. This CDR3 is 17 amino acids long. The CDR3 loop is CASSHTSTGGALGELFF. The DNA of the CDR3 is TGCGCCAGCAGCCACACCTCGACAGGGGGCGCGCTCGGGGAGCTGTTTTTT.

As to this clone: With only one base between it and a far larger clone, this is likely a read error. This chain uses TRBV9 with TRBJ1-2; unclear D gene. CDR3 length: 13 amino acids. Between the trimmed V and J ends, which lost 2 bases and 3 bases, there was a span of 8 bases. The V gene's germline CDR1 is SGDLS and CDR2 YYNGEE. The CDR3 nucleotides read TGTGCCAGCAGCGTTTCCGGGGACTATGGCTACACCTTC. Its protein product is CASSVSGDYGYTF.

This clone was detected only a few times. Distinct nucleotide sequences in the sample also encode this CDR3. The chain carries TRBV6-5 and TRBJ2-7, with D possibly TRBD2 on 6 matching bases. The V gene's germline CDR1 is MNHEY and CDR2 SVGAGI. V lost 3 bases and J 6 bases, leaving 9 bases between the germline ends. The CDR3 extends over 12 amino acids. As DNA, the CDR3 is TGTGCCAGCAGTTATCGGGGGAGCGAGCAGTACTTC. This encodes CASSYRGSEQYF.

About this clone itself: A far larger clone is off by one base, so a read error is likely. The same CDR3 is also encoded by other DNA sequences in this sample. J is TRBJ1-2 and V is TRBV5-8; D is ambiguous. CDR3 size: 17 residues. The germline CDR1 and CDR2 sequences are SGHTS and YDEGEE. CDR3 nucleotides: TGTGCCAGCAGCTTGGGGGCTGGGCCGACGCCGACCCCTGGCTACACATTC. It specifies CASSLGAGPTPTPGYTF.

The chain has TRBV18 and TRBJ2-3; D possibly uses TRBD1 or TRBD2 (5 bases each). The germline V gene has CDR1 KGHSH and CDR2 LQKENI. The V end was cut by 4 bases, the J end by 2 bases, with 19 bases between. The CDR3 has 17 amino acids. DNA for the CDR3: TGTGCCAGCTCACATGGGGGTTCATCCCAAATCACAGATACGCAGTATTTT. Amino acids: CASSHGGSSQITDTQYF.

This chain uses TRBV5-8 with TRBJ2-1; TRBD2 aligns across 9 bases. Germline assignment: CDR1 SGHTS and CDR2 YDEGEE. The junction had 7 bases not matched to a gene; V was cut back by 5 bases and J by 4 bases. The CDR3 totals 15 residues. The CDR3 nucleotides read TGTGCCAGCAGTTACCAGCGGGAGGCTTACAATGAGCAGTTCTTC. Translated, it gives CASSYQREAYNEQFF.

V usage is TRBV15 and J usage is TRBJ1-5; TRBD1 is a possible D gene (6 bases). Germline assignment: CDR1 LNHNV and CDR2 YYDKDF (reference sequence). V was clipped by 5 bases and J by 3 bases, with 17 bases between them. The CDR3 spans 16 residues. As DNA, the CDR3 is TGTGCCACCAGCCCTCAAGGGGGGCAGTTCAATCAGCCCCAGCATTTT. This gives the protein CATSPQGGQFNQPQHF. The full variable domain, in which reference TRBV15 and TRBJ1-5 provide the parts outside the CDR3, is DAMVIQNPRYQVTQFGKPVTLSCSQTLNHNVMYWYQQKSSQAPKLLFHYYDKDFNNEADTPDNFQSRRPNTSFCFLDIRSPGLGDTAMYLCATSPQGGQFNQPQHFGDGTRLSIL.

The V gene is TRBV28, the J gene TRBJ2-7; 8 nucleotides align to TRBD1. This CDR3 comprises 14 residues. Unmatched junction bases numbered 4, after V lost 4 bases and J lost 2 bases. Germline-derived CDR1 and CDR2 are MDHEN and SYDVKM. The chain's CDR3 is CASSSPGQAYEQYF. The CDR3 bases are TGTGCCAGCAGTTCCCCGGGACAGGCCTACGAGCAGTACTTC.

This rearrangement joins TRBV28 to TRBJ1-1; TRBD1 agrees at 11 bases. Germline V gene lookup returns CDR1 MDHEN and CDR2 SYDVKM. The CDR3 extends over 14 amino acids. V gave up 4 bases and J gave up 7 bases; unmatched junction bases: 5. The CDR3 spells CASSSLGTGGEAFF. Here the CDR3 DNA reads TGTGCCAGCAGTTCTCTAGGGACAGGGGGTGAAGCTTTCTTT.

This chain joins TRBV2 and TRBJ1-2, with D maybe TRBD1 (6 bases). There are 12 residues in the CDR3. Looked up from germline, CDR1 is SNHLY and CDR2 is FYNNEI. V dropped 6 bases and J dropped 8 bases, with 13 bases sitting between them. In nucleotides, the CDR3 is TGTGCCAGCAGGGTGGCAGGGGACGGCTACACCTTC. It codes for CASRVAGDGYTF.

The chain carries TRBV7-2 and TRBJ2-3; 10 bases map to TRBD2. The trim removed 3 bases at V and 3 bases at J, leaving 6 bases unmatched. Per germline, CDR1 SGHTA and CDR2 FQGNSA. The CDR3 covers 16 residues. CDR3 DNA sequence: TGTGCCAGCAGCTTCTTGGCTAGCGGGAGTACAGATACGCAGTATTTT. Its protein is CASSFLASGSTDTQYF.

The J gene is TRBJ2-2, the V gene TRBV27, with TRBD1 matching over 10 bases. V shed 5 bases and J 3 bases; nucleotides not matched to a gene: 3. The germline V gene encodes CDR1 MNHEY and CDR2 SMNVEV (reference sequence). The CDR3 spans 15 residues. CDR3 loop: CASSTDRGDTGELFF. The CDR3 DNA follows: TGTGCCAGCAGTACGGACAGGGGGGACACCGGGGAGCTGTTTTTT.

This chain uses TRBV28 with TRBJ2-3, with D tentatively TRBD1 (6 bases). Germline loops: CDR1 MDHEN, CDR2 SYDVKM. The CDR3 consists of 13 residues. The V and J ends lost 7 bases and 5 bases respectively, with 13 bases between them. The CDR3 region has the DNA TGTGCCAGCAAACTCCCACAGGGAGATACGCAGTATTTT. It yields the protein CASKLPQGDTQYF. Looking up the rest from reference TRBV28 and TRBJ2-3 gives the full variable domain: DVKVTQSSRYLVKRTGEKVFLECVQDMDHENMFWYRQDPGLGLRLIYFSYDVKMKEKGDIPEGYSVSREKKERFSLILESASTNQTSMYLCASKLPQGDTQYFGPGTRLTVL.

The table lists this clone with many counts. Distinct nucleotide sequences in the sample also encode this CDR3. V and J are TRBV9 and TRBJ2-7; tentatively, D is TRBD2 (6 bases). The CDR3 spans 13 residues. From germline, CDR1 is SGDLS and CDR2 YYNGEE. The V end lost 4 bases, the J end lost 4 bases, and 12 bases lay between the germline ends. CDR3 DNA: TGTGCCAGCAGCTCGGGACTGATATACGAGCAGTACTTC. Protein product: CASSSGLIYEQYF.